This is a list of T cell receptor beta chains from one sample in a study of T cells in tuberculosis. The method was immunoSEQ multiplex PCR; TCRdb's version includes in-frame clones alone and lacks a portion of them. In the table there are 25,000 to 35,000 clones, roughly 94% of which are singletons. The specimen sequenced was PBMCs. These receptors were collected from a donor aged 10 to 29 with latent tuberculosis or without tuberculosis infection. Both conserved end residues are part of each CDR3. Each record gives: J gene, clone size, CDR3 length, V gene, D gene, CDR3 DNA, CDR3 protein. A D gene is named only where the DNA matches it firmly. Clone size is not always given. Where it is, it says once, few, many or a class for expanded clones.

>TRBJ2-7|.|17|TRBV29-1|TRBD1
TGCAGCGTTGATGGAGTCGAGCTCGACAGGGGTTCTTCCGGGCAGTACTTC
CSVDGVELDRGSSGQYF
>TRBJ2-7|.|15|TRBV7-8|TRBD1
TGTGCCAGCAGCCCACGTGGGACAGGGGATTACGAGCAGTACTTC
CASSPRGTGDYEQYF
>TRBJ2-7|.|14|TRBV28|TRBD2
TGTGCCAGCAGTTTAAGCGGGGGGTCCTACGAGCAGTACTTC
CASSLSGGSYEQYF
>TRBJ1-5|.|14|TRBV7-9|TRBD1
TGTGCCAGCAGCTCGCTACAGGGGGCTCAGCCCCAGCATTTT
CASSSLQGAQPQHF
>TRBJ2-5|.|15|TRBV11-3|.
TGTGCCAGCAGCAGACGGGACTCAATACATGGGACCCAGTACTTC
CASSRRDSIHGTQYF
>TRBJ1-1|.|13|TRBV30|TRBD1
TGTGCCTCCTTCTCAGGGGGTTACACTGAAGCTTTCTTT
CASFSGGYTEAFF
>TRBJ2-2|.|14|TRBV6-4|.
TGTGCCAGCAGTGACTCGACTAACACCGGGGAGCTGTTTTTT
CASSDSTNTGELFF
>TRBJ1-4|.|16|TRBV30|TRBD1
TGTGCCTGGAGTGTAAACCGACAGGGTCTTAATGAAAAACTGTTTTTT
CAWSVNRQGLNEKLFF
>TRBJ1-2|.|13|TRBV5-1|.
TGCGCCAGCAGCTCAAGACAGAACTATGGCTACACCTTC
CASSSRQNYGYTF
>TRBJ2-5|.|13|TRBV2|.
TGTGCCAGCAGTGGGCAGGCCAAAGAGACCCAGTACTTC
CASSGQAKETQYF
>TRBJ2-5|.|16|TRBV6-4|TRBD1
TGTGCCAGCAGTGATTCGAGGGGACAGGGGCAAGAGACCCAGTACTTC
CASSDSRGQGQETQYF
>TRBJ2-2|.|17|TRBV27|TRBD2
TGTGCCAGCAGTCCCCCCGGGATAGCGGGAGCCACCGGGGAGCTGTTTTTT
CASSPPGIAGATGELFF
>TRBJ1-1|.|13|TRBV6-1|.
TGTGCCAGCAGTGAAGCCGGGGACACTGAAGCTTTCTTT
CASSEAGDTEAFF
>TRBJ2-2|.|13|TRBV15|.
TGTGCCACCAGCACATACGGGGGCGGGGAGCTGTTTTTT
CATSTYGGGELFF
>TRBJ1-1|.|15|TRBV27|TRBD1
TGTGCCAGCAGTCGGACAGGGTTTGGGTTTTCTGAAGCTTTCTTT
CASSRTGFGFSEAFF
>TRBJ2-7|.|15|TRBV7-2|.
TGTGCCAGCAGCTTAGGTATGGGGCCCTCCTACGAGCAGTACTTC
CASSLGMGPSYEQYF
>TRBJ2-1|once|11|TRBV30|TRBD1
TGTGCTTGGACAGGGGGCCATGAGCAGTTCTTC
CAWTGGHEQFF
>TRBJ1-3|.|14|TRBV6-6|.
TGTGCCAGCAGTCTCAGGGCAGTCGGAAACACCATATATTTT
CASSLRAVGNTIYF
>TRBJ2-1|.|16|TRBV4-2|TRBD2
TGTGCCAGCAGCCAATTACTAGCGGACTCCTACAATGAGCAGTTCTTC
CASSQLLADSYNEQFF
>TRBJ1-5|.|13|TRBV19|.
TGTGCCAGTAGTGGGGGGTTTCGGCAGCCCCAGCATTTT
CASSGGFRQPQHF
>TRBJ2-3|.|15|TRBV6-1|TRBD2
TGTGCCAGCGTGCCTAGCGGGCCCCGCACAGATACGCAGTATTTT
CASVPSGPRTDTQYF
>TRBJ2-5|.|12|TRBV6-5|.
TGTGCCAGCACCTCTAATCGGGGGACCCAGTACTTC
CASTSNRGTQYF
>TRBJ2-7|.|14|TRBV10-1|.
TGCGCCAGCAGTGAGAGCAGGTACCCCTACGAGCAGTACTTC
CASSESRYPYEQYF
>TRBJ2-1|.|14|TRBV4-2|.
TGTGCCAGCAGCTTAGGGGTTGGGGCAAATGAGCAGTTCTTC
CASSLGVGANEQFF
>TRBJ1-1|.|17|TRBV14|.
TGTGCCAGCAGCCCCCTCTCCGGGGGGCCCATGAACACTGAAGCTTTCTTT
CASSPLSGGPMNTEAFF
>TRBJ1-2|.|15|TRBV9|.
TGTGCCAGCAGCGCACACGAGGCCGTTGGCTATGGCTACACCTTC
CASSAHEAVGYGYTF
>TRBJ1-5|.|15|TRBV28|.
TGTGCCAGCAGTCAGCGGGACGGTTTCAATCAGCCCCAGCATTTT
CASSQRDGFNQPQHF
>TRBJ1-1|.|14|TRBV2|.
TGTGCCAGCCCTTCGGGGGAGGGGGACACTGAAGCTTTCTTT
CASPSGEGDTEAFF
>TRBJ2-7|.|13|TRBV27|.
TGTGCCAGCAGTTTCGCTAGCTCCTACGAGCAGTACTTC
CASSFASSYEQYF
>TRBJ1-5|.|16|TRBV5-1|.
TGCGCCAGCAGCCCCCGTGGGGGGGAGGGCAATCAGCCCCAGCATTTT
CASSPRGGEGNQPQHF
>TRBJ2-5|.|16|TRBV4-2|.
TGTGCCAGCAGCCCCCGGACCTTGGGTAGGGGGGAGACCCAGTACTTC
CASSPRTLGRGETQYF
>TRBJ2-3|.|16|TRBV9|TRBD2
TGTGCCAGCAGCGTAGGGAGCGGGAGGGCCTTAGATACGCAGTATTTT
CASSVGSGRALDTQYF
>TRBJ2-3|.|15|TRBV18|.
TGTGCCAGCTCACCAAAGACTGAAGGCACAGATACGCAGTATTTT
CASSPKTEGTDTQYF
>TRBJ1-5|.|15|TRBV7-9|TRBD1
TGTGCCAGCAGCCCCGACAGGGTTAAGCCCAAGCCCCAGCATTTT
CASSPDRVKPKPQHF
>TRBJ2-7|.|15|TRBV28|TRBD1
TGTGCCAGCAGTTTATTTGGACAGGGGACCTACGAGCAGTACTTC
CASSLFGQGTYEQYF
>TRBJ2-2|once|17|TRBV7-2|TRBD1
TGTGCCAGCAGCAGCAGACCCTCGGGACAGGGCACCGGGGAGCTGTTTTTT
CASSSRPSGQGTGELFF
>TRBJ2-7|.|14|TRBV11-3|TRBD2
TGTGCCAGCAGCCCGGGAGGGGCGAGTTACGAGCAGTACTTC
CASSPGGASYEQYF
>TRBJ2-2|.|15|TRBV5-1|TRBD1
TGCGCCAGCAGCTTGGCAGGGGGCAACACCGGGGAGCTGTTTTTT
CASSLAGGNTGELFF
>TRBJ2-7|.|14|TRBV27|TRBD1
TGTGCCAGCAGTCTGCGGACAGGGTCAGACGAGCAGTACTTC
CASSLRTGSDEQYF
>TRBJ2-3|.|15|TRBV6-6|TRBD2
TGTGCCAGCAGTGGCAGCGGGAGCAGCCCAGATACGCAGTATTTT
CASSGSGSSPDTQYF
>TRBJ1-2|.|14|TRBV27|TRBD1
TGTGCCAGCAGTTTATCGGGGACAGTGTATGGCTACACCTTC
CASSLSGTVYGYTF
>TRBJ2-7|.|13|TRBV7-2|TRBD1
TGTGCCAGCAGCTTTCAGGGGGTGGACGAGCAGTACTTC
CASSFQGVDEQYF
>TRBJ2-4|.|11|TRBV6-1|TRBD1
TGTGCCAGCAGGACAGGGGACATTCAGTACTTC
CASRTGDIQYF